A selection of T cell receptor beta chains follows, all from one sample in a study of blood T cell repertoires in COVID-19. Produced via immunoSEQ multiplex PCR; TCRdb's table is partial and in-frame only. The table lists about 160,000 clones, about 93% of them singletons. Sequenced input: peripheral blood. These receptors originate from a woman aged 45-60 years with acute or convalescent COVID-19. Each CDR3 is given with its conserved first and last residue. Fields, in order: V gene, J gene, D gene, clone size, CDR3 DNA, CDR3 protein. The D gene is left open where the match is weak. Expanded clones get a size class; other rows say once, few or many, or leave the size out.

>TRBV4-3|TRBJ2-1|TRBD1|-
TGCGCCAGCAGCCAAGACCCGGGACAGGAGTACAATGAGCAGTTCTTC
CASSQDPGQEYNEQFF
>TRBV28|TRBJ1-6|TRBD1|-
TGTGCCAGTGGGCCGGGACAGGGCTTTTCACCCCTCCACTTT
CASGPGQGFSPLHF
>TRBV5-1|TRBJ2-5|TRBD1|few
TGCGCCAGCAGCCCGGGACAGCCCCAAGAGACCCAGTACTTC
CASSPGQPQETQYF
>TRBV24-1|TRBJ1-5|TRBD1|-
TGTGCCACCAGCGGACAGGGTAGCAATCAGCCCCAGCATTTT
CATSGQGSNQPQHF
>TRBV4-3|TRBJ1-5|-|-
TGCGCCAGCAGCCGGACACAGGGTTCCAATCAGCCCCAGCATTTT
CASSRTQGSNQPQHF
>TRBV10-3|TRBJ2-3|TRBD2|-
TGTGCCATCAGTCCCGGGACTAGCGGGAGCGGCACAGATACGCAGTATTTT
CAISPGTSGSGTDTQYF
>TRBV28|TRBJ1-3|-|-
TGTGCCAGCAGTACTTACTCTGGAAACACCATATATTTT
CASSTYSGNTIYF
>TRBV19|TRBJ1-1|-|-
TGTGCCAGTAGTACCGGACAGCACACTGAAGCTTTCTTT
CASSTGQHTEAFF
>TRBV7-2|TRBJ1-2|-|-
TGTGCCAGCAGCTTAACCTTTTTAACGCGGGCAGCTAACTATGGCTACACCTTC
CASSLTFLTRAANYGYTF
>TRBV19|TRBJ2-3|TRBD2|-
TGTGCCAGTAGTATTCGTCTAGCGGGAGAAGATACGCAGTATTTT
CASSIRLAGEDTQYF
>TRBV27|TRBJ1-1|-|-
TGTGCCAGCAGTTTATCGGGGGCAACTGAAGCTTTCTTT
CASSLSGATEAFF
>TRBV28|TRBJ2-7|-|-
TGTGCCAGCAGTTCCGGCGACAGGTTTATACCTTCCTACGAGCAGTACTTC
CASSSGDRFIPSYEQYF
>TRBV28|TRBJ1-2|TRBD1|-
TGTGCCAGCAGTCCCGGGGACAGTCGGCGACATGGCTACACCTTC
CASSPGDSRRHGYTF
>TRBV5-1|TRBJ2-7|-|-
TGCGCCAGCAGCTCGGCAACAGGGAACGAGCAGTACTTC
CASSSATGNEQYF
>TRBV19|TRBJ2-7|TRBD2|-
TGTGCCAGTAGTACCGCCCGGGGGGCCTACGAGCAGTACTTC
CASSTARGAYEQYF
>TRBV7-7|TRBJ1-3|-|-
TGTGCCAGCAGCCCCTTGGGGCCTGGAAACACCATATATTTT
CASSPLGPGNTIYF
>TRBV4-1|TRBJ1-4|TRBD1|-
TGCGCCAGCAGCCAATACAGGGGAGTTAATGAAAAACTGTTTTTT
CASSQYRGVNEKLFF
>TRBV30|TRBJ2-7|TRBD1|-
TGTGCCTGGAGGAGGGACAGGGGACTCTACGAGCAGTACTTC
CAWRRDRGLYEQYF